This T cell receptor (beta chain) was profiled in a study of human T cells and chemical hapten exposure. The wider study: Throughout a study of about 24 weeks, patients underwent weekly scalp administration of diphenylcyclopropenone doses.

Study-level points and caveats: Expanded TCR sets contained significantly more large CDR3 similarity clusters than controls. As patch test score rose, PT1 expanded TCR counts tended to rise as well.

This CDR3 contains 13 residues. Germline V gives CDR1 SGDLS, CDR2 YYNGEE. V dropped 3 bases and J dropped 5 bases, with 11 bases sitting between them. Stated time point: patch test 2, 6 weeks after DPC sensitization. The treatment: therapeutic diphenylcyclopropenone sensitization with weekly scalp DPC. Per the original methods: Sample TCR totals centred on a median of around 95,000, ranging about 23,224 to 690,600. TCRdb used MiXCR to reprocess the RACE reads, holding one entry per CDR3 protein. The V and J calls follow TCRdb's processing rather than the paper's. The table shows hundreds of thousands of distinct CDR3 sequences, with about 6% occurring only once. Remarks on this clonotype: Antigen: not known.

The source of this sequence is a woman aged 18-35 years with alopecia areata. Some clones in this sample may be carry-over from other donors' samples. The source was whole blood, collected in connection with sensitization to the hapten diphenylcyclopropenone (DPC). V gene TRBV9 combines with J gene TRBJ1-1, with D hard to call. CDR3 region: CASSGQLRTEAFF. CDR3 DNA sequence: TGTGCCAGCAGCGGTCAGTTGAGGACTGAAGCTTTCTTT.